This T cell receptor (beta chain) was retrieved from a study of glioma-infiltrating T cells. Findings and limits, study-wide: Above-expected tissue-blood divergence occurred in all gliomas, most in low-grade ones.

To note about this clonotype: Its antigen is undetermined.

The iRepertoire nested amplicon-rescue multiplex PCR amplified TCR alpha and beta CDR3s from RNA. In TCRdb, the multiplex PCR reads were re-called with MiXCR into one record per CDR3 protein. The sample carries 1,500 to 2,000 distinct CDR3 sequences, more than 70% recorded once. Sequencing was carried out using glioma tissue, nonneoplastic brain tissue, or PBMCs (not recorded which). The source of this sequence is a human donor with low-grade glioma or glioblastoma, undergoing nonglioma brain surgery, or in good health (not recorded which). Some clones in this sample may be carry-over from other donors' samples.

Written as DNA, the CDR3 is TGTGCCACCAGTGATCTAGCGGGAGGAATCACAGATACGCAGTATTTT. Translated: CATSDLAGGITDTQYF. This chain joins TRBV24-1 and TRBJ2-3; 11 nucleotides agree with TRBD2. V lost 3 bases, J lost 2 bases, and 3 bases stayed unmatched. CDR1 is KGHDR, CDR2 SFDVKD, per germline. There are 16 residues in the CDR3.